This TCR beta chain is from a study of blood T cell repertoires in COVID-19. V lost 6 bases and J 4 bases, leaving 9 bases between the germline ends. In germline, CDR1 is MDHEN, CDR2 SYDVKM. This CDR3 is 13 amino acids long. Individuals drawn from around 25 US areas were roughly 18 to 100 years old. The data were produced by immunoSEQ multiplex PCR, yet TCRdb's version contains in-frame clones alone and is incomplete. The data hold around 250,000 clones, with around 89% observed a single time. The TCR sequence derives from a woman between 40 and 50 years old with acute COVID-19. V and J are TRBV28 and TRBJ1-4, with a possible D match to TRBD1 (6 bases). The specimen sequenced was PBMCs or T cells enriched from blood (not recorded which). The CDR3 is CASSRTVNEKLFF. In DNA form, the CDR3 reads TGTGCCAGCAGCAGGACAGTTAATGAAAAACTGTTTTTT.